These 18 T cell receptor beta chains were sequenced from one sample in a study of shared clonotypes between healthy human individuals. CD45RO-negative, CCR7-selected cells formed the naive CD8 fraction, which excluded terminally differentiated effector memory CD45RA+ cells. Measured with immunoSEQ multiplex PCR; TCRdb has only the in-frame clones, and not every one. This table holds roughly 590,000 clones, just under 97% found once. Specimen: naive CD8+ T cells sorted from blood. The receptor set was obtained from a woman between 25 and 40 years old in good health.

J is TRBJ1-1 and V is TRBV2; unclear D gene. CDR1 SNHLY and CDR2 FYNNEI come from the germline V gene. The CDR3 extends over 13 amino acids. With 6 bases removed from V and 0 bases from J, the gap between germline ends came to 8 bases. Written as DNA, the CDR3 is TGTGCCAGCAGAGATACGGTGAACACTGAAGCTTTCTTT. It encodes CASRDTVNTEAFF.

The chain links TRBV5-6 to TRBJ2-7, with 10 bases identical to TRBD2. Trimming cost V 3 bases and J 4 bases; bases outside gene matches: 7. The CDR3 contains 15 residues. The germline CDR1 and CDR2 sequences are SGHDT and YYEEEE. The CDR3 spells CASSSTSGMSYEQYF. For the CDR3, the DNA is TGTGCCAGCAGCTCTACTAGCGGGATGAGTTACGAGCAGTACTTC.

The V call is TRBV29-1, the J call TRBJ1-1; 7 positions agree with TRBD1. Germline V lookup: CDR1 SQVTM, CDR2 ANQGSEA. Unmatched junction bases numbered 4, after V lost 3 bases and J lost 6 bases. This CDR3 spans 12 amino acids. In DNA form, the CDR3 reads TGCAGCGTTGAGGGGACAGCCCCTGAAGCTTTCTTT. Its translation is CSVEGTAPEAFF.

V gene TRBV7-8 combines with J gene TRBJ2-1, with a weak D call TRBD2 (5 bases). V was cut by 3 bases and J by 8 bases, with 14 bases left in between. The CDR3 totals 14 residues. Germline CDR1 is SGHVS and CDR2 is FQNEAQ. CDR3 region: CASSFSGGRDEQFF. The CDR3 coding sequence is TGTGCCAGCAGCTTTTCCGGAGGTCGGGATGAGCAGTTCTTC.

The V and J genes are TRBV30 and TRBJ1-5; D not resolved. The germline V gene has CDR1 GTSNPN and CDR2 SVGIG (reference sequence). V gave up 2 bases and J gave up 4 bases, with 12 bases separating them. CDR3 length equals 14 residues. The CDR3 sequence: CAWSTGLGNQPQHF. CDR3 bases: TGTGCCTGGAGTACGGGCCTCGGGAATCAGCCCCAGCATTTT.

The chain has TRBV28 and TRBJ2-3; TRBD1 aligns across 7 bases. Germline CDR1 MDHEN, CDR2 SYDVKM. The CDR3 totals 14 residues. V gave up 2 bases and J gave up 4 bases; unmatched junction bases: 3. CDR3 protein: CASSLRGRSDTQYF. Here the CDR3 DNA reads TGTGCCAGCAGTTTAAGGGGGCGCTCAGATACGCAGTATTTT.

V and J are TRBV29-1 and TRBJ2-1; the match to TRBD1 covers 9 bases. The CDR3 consists of 14 residues. The V and J ends lost 3 bases and 8 bases, in that order; junction bases with no gene match: 8. Germline CDR1 SQVTM, CDR2 ANQGSEA. The CDR3 loop is CSVDIRDRVYEQFF. In nucleotides, the CDR3 is TGCAGCGTTGATATACGGGACAGGGTGTATGAGCAGTTCTTC.

This sequence joins TRBV27 and TRBJ2-1; D gene uncertain. V lost 1 base and J lost 5, with 6 bases in between. Germline lookup yields CDR1 MNHEY and CDR2 SMNVEV (reference sequence). The CDR3 covers 13 residues. The CDR3 bases are TGTGCCAGCAGTTTATGGCACAACAATGAGCAGTTCTTC. As protein: CASSLWHNNEQFF.

The V gene is TRBV30, the J gene TRBJ2-7, with D tentatively TRBD1 or TRBD2 (6 bases each). Germline lookup yields CDR1 GTSNPN and CDR2 SVGIG (reference sequence). This CDR3 spans 12 amino acids. V lost 4 bases and J 12 bases, leaving 19 bases between the germline ends. CDR3 nucleotide sequence: TGTGCCTGGACAGGACCCTGGGGGGCACCGTACTTC. It is translated as CAWTGPWGAPYF.

The chain uses TRBV19 and TRBJ2-7; D remains ambiguous. The CDR3 has 14 residues. V dropped 2 bases and J dropped 4 bases, with 12 bases sitting between them. CDR1 LNHDA and CDR2 SQIVND come from the germline V gene (reference sequence). CDR3 DNA sequence: TGTGCCAGTAGTATACGAGACGTCGGGTACGAGCAGTACTTC. Its translation: CASSIRDVGYEQYF. Filled out from reference TRBV19 and TRBJ2-7, the complete variable domain reads DGGITQSPKYLFRKEGQNVTLSCEQNLNHDAMYWYRQDPGQGLRLIYYSQIVNDFQKGDIAEGYSVSREKKESFPLTVTSAQKNPTAFYLCASSIRDVGYEQYFGPGTRLTVT.

The chain is built from TRBV10-3 and TRBJ2-5; D is ambiguous. This CDR3 region has 15 residues. V was shortened by 3 bases and J by 5 bases, with 16 bases between the two germline ends. Looked up from germline, CDR1 is ENHRY and CDR2 is SYGVKD. CDR3 sequence: CAISDGGAELETQYF. The CDR3 bases are TGTGCCATCAGTGATGGCGGAGCCGAGTTGGAGACCCAGTACTTC.

This chain joins TRBV11-2 and TRBJ1-3; no firm D call. The germline V and J ends were trimmed by 0 bases and 7 bases, with 13 bases remaining between them. The CDR3 covers 15 residues. CDR1 and CDR2 from the germline V gene are SGHAT and FQNNGV. The CDR3 bases are TGTGCCAGCAGCTTAGATTCGGGTCAGGCGAACACCATATATTTT. Translating gives CASSLDSGQANTIYF.

The V call is TRBV14, the J call TRBJ2-5; D tentatively reads TRBD1 or TRBD2 (5 bases each). Germline V gene data show CDR1 as SGHDN and CDR2 as FVKESK. The CDR3 has 16 residues. Trimming cost V 0 bases and J 0 bases, with 11 bases left between them. The DNA for the CDR3 is TGTGCCAGCAGCCAAGAGAGTTGGGGGTACCAAGAGACCCAGTACTTC. Its protein is CASSQESWGYQETQYF.

This clone is a singleton in its sample. The gene calls are TRBV7-8 and TRBJ2-2, with 12 bases identical to TRBD2. Germline V gene sequence: CDR1 SGHVS, CDR2 FQNEAQ. The CDR3 is made up of 16 amino acids. V dropped 4 bases and J dropped 7; count of bases not matched to a gene: 7. CDR3 nucleotides: TGTGCCAGCAGCTCCCTAGCGGGAGGGCGGGTCGGGGAGCTGTTTTTT. Its protein product is CASSSLAGGRVGELFF. Supplemented by reference TRBV7-8 and TRBJ2-2, the full variable domain reads GAGVSQSPRYKVAKRGQDVALRCDPISGHVSLFWYQQALGQGPEFLTYFQNEAQLDKSGLPSDRFFAERPEGSVSTLKIQRTQQEDSAVYLCASSSLAGGRVGELFFGEGSRLTVL.

The rearrangement joins TRBV7-9 to TRBJ2-1; perhaps TRBD1 as D (5 bases). The V end was cut by 5 bases, the J end by 0 bases, with 17 bases between. The CDR3 is made up of 17 amino acids. Looked up from germline, CDR1 is SEHNR and CDR2 is FQNEAQ (reference sequence). DNA for the CDR3: TGTGCCAGCAGCGATCCGACAGACGCGAGCTCCTACAATGAGCAGTTCTTC. Translated: CASSDPTDASSYNEQFF.

This chain links TRBV2 with TRBJ1-2, with TRBD1 as a possible D gene (5 bases). CDR3 length: 13 amino acids. CDR1 SNHLY and CDR2 FYNNEI come from the germline V gene. V lost 8 bases and J 6 bases, leaving 16 bases between the germline ends. The CDR3 is CASGWGVLNGYTF. As DNA, the CDR3 is TGTGCCAGCGGTTGGGGGGTCTTGAATGGCTACACCTTC. Supplemented by reference TRBV2 and TRBJ1-2, the full variable domain reads EPEVTQTPSHQVTQMGQEVILRCVPISNHLYFYWYRQILGQKVEFLVSFYNNEISEKSEIFDDQFSVERPDGSNFTLKIRSTKLEDSAMYFCASGWGVLNGYTFGSGTRLTVV.

In its sample, this clone was seen once. The chain has TRBV5-6 and TRBJ2-7, with D possibly being TRBD1 or TRBD2 (5 bases each). CDR1 is SGHDT, CDR2 YYEEEE, per germline. The V gene lost 0 bases and the J gene lost 0 bases, with 10 bases spanning the gap. This CDR3 is built from 15 residues. The CDR3 DNA reads TGTGCCAGCAGCTTGGATACGGGGCTCTCCTACGAGCAGTACTTC. Its protein product is CASSLDTGLSYEQYF.

The sample holds one count of this clone. The V call is TRBV28, the J call TRBJ2-3; 7 nucleotides line up with TRBD2. Germline-derived CDR1 and CDR2 are MDHEN and SYDVKM. The V and J ends lost 4 bases and 6 bases, in that order; junction bases with no gene match: 7. The CDR3 is made up of 14 amino acids. The CDR3 sequence is CASSYPAGTDTQYF. CDR3 in DNA: TGTGCCAGCAGTTACCCAGCGGGAACGGATACGCAGTATTTT. Full variable domain (outside the CDR3, taken from reference TRBV28 and TRBJ2-3): DVKVTQSSRYLVKRTGEKVFLECVQDMDHENMFWYRQDPGLGLRLIYFSYDVKMKEKGDIPEGYSVSREKKERFSLILESASTNQTSMYLCASSYPAGTDTQYFGPGTRLTVL.